The 19 T cell receptor beta chains in this list originate from one sample, sequenced in a study of cytomegalovirus exposure and HLA in healthy donors (dated by TCRdb to 2015 to 2018). Library construction relied on the immunoSEQ multiplex PCR assay. For the multiplex PCR, a mixture combining 60 forward primers for TCR Vbeta segments and 13 reverse primers for TCR Jbeta segments was used. The immuneACCESS repertoire file appears here via TCRdb, limited to in-frame rearrangements. These files lack a portion of the clones; in checked studies, under half of the deficit traces to unresolved V genes, and the cause of the others is not known. The sample table lists some 160,000 clones, 84% of them with a count of one. More than 2% of the sample is in the top ten clones. The sample comprised PBMCs. The receptors here all came from a boy younger than 10 in good health and CMV-seronegative.

CDR3 bases: TGTGCCAGCAGCCAAGATGCCACCGGGACAGATGGCTACACCTTC. Its translation is CASSQDATGTDGYTF. This chain joins TRBV14 and TRBJ1-2, with TRBD1 identical over 7 bases. This CDR3 contains 15 residues. V lost 0 bases, J lost 6 bases, and 7 bases stayed unmatched. Germline CDR1 SGHDN, CDR2 FVKESK. Looking up the rest from reference TRBV14 and TRBJ1-2 gives the full variable domain: EAGVTQFPSHSVIEKGQTVTLRCDPISGHDNLYWYRRVMGKEIKFLLHFVKESKQDESGMPNNRFLAERTGGTYSTLKVQPAELEDSGVYFCASSQDATGTDGYTFGSGTRLTVV.

The chain couples TRBV7-7 to TRBJ2-2, with 10 bases matching TRBD2. This CDR3 is 16 amino acids long. The trim removed 4 bases at V and 5 bases at J, leaving 7 bases unmatched. Germline V gene lookup returns CDR1 SSHAT and CDR2 FNYEAQ (reference sequence). The CDR3 nucleotides are TGTGCCAGCAGCTCCCTGGGGGGACTAGCGACCGGGGAGCTGTTTTTT. This codes for CASSSLGGLATGELFF.

This chain joins TRBV9 and TRBJ1-6; the D is unclear. This CDR3 contains 16 residues. V gave up 4 bases and J gave up 0 bases, with 11 bases separating them. Germline CDR1 and CDR2: SGDLS and YYNGEE. The CDR3 bases are TGTGCCAGCAGCCCCGACATACGCTCCTATAATTCACCCCTCCACTTT. Translated: CASSPDIRSYNSPLHF.

The chain carries TRBV5-1 and TRBJ2-5; the match to TRBD1 covers 9 bases. The CDR3 totals 15 residues. From germline, CDR1 is SGHRS and CDR2 YFSETQ. The junction had 6 bases not matched to a gene; V was cut back by 2 bases and J by 4 bases. The CDR3 sequence: CASSLQTGGAETQYF. Written as DNA, the CDR3 is TGCGCCAGCAGCTTACAAACAGGGGGCGCAGAGACCCAGTACTTC.

The V call is TRBV28, the J call TRBJ2-1; 12 nucleotides match TRBD2. The CDR3 spans 17 residues. The ends lost 6 bases at V and 4 bases at J; junction bases unmatched: 10. Germline V gene sequence: CDR1 MDHEN, CDR2 SYDVKM. CDR3 in DNA: TGTGCCAGCAGGAAAAGGCGGACTAGCGGGACTTACAATGAGCAGTTCTTC. Translating it yields CASRKRRTSGTYNEQFF.

The chain combines TRBV29-1 with TRBJ1-2, with D perhaps matching TRBD1 (6 bases). The CDR3 extends over 12 amino acids. Trimming took 5 bases from V and 6 from J, leaving 13 bases between them. CDR1 is SQVTM and CDR2 is ANQGSEA in the germline V gene. CDR3 region: CSVFEQGHGYTF. The CDR3, as DNA: TGCAGCGTTTTTGAACAGGGTCATGGCTACACCTTC.

The chain joins TRBV4-1 to TRBJ2-7; 9 positions agree with TRBD1. V gave up 1 base and J gave up 6 bases; unmatched junction bases: 10. Germline loops: CDR1 MGHRA, CDR2 YSYEKL. The CDR3 extends over 16 amino acids. The CDR3 DNA follows: TGCGCCAGCAGCCAAGCCCGGACAGGGGTTCCTCTCGAGCAGTACTTC. Translated: CASSQARTGVPLEQYF.

This chain links TRBV6-6 with TRBJ2-5, with no clear D. CDR1 is MNHNY and CDR2 is SVGAGI in the germline V gene (reference sequence). V gave up 0 bases and J gave up 5 bases, with 4 bases separating them. The CDR3 spans 12 residues. The CDR3 region has the DNA TGTGCCAGCAGTTACTCGTCGGAGACCCAGTACTTC. As protein: CASSYSSETQYF.

V and J are TRBV7-8 and TRBJ2-1, with TRBD2 as a possible D gene (5 bases). Trimming removed 0 bases at V and 6 bases at J, with 9 bases between. This CDR3 region has 14 residues. Per the germline V gene, CDR1 is SGHVS and CDR2 is FQNEAQ. The CDR3 reads CASSLALEGNEQFF. In nucleotides, the CDR3 is TGTGCCAGCAGCTTAGCACTAGAGGGCAATGAGCAGTTCTTC.

The chain has TRBV18 and TRBJ1-2; 11 positions match TRBD1. V was clipped by 3 bases and J by 6 bases; unmatched bases: 9. This CDR3 contains 16 residues. Germline V lookup: CDR1 KGHSH, CDR2 LQKENI. CDR3 sequence: CASSPGQGAGRHGYTF. The CDR3, as DNA: TGTGCCAGCTCACCTGGACAGGGGGCAGGTCGGCATGGCTACACCTTC.

This clone was picked up a small number of times. The chain combines TRBV5-1 with TRBJ1-4; 10 positions match TRBD1. CDR3 length equals 15 residues. The germline gives CDR1 SGHRS, CDR2 YFSETQ. With 4 bases clipped from V and 8 bases from J, the junction kept 8 bases outside the gene matches. The CDR3 coding sequence is TGCGCCAGCAGCCCCCGGACAGGGGGACGGGAAAAACTGTTTTTT. It translates to CASSPRTGGREKLFF.

This clone was counted between two and nine times. This chain links TRBV28 with TRBJ1-1; D possibly corresponds to TRBD1 (6 bases). The CDR3 is 14 amino acids. The V gene lost 6 bases and the J gene lost 0 bases, with 11 bases spanning the gap. CDR1 and CDR2 from the germline V gene are MDHEN and SYDVKM. The CDR3 DNA sequence: TGTGCCAGCAGCGATACAGGGTTGAACACTGAAGCTTTCTTT. It yields the protein CASSDTGLNTEAFF.

The chain uses TRBV6-5 and TRBJ2-5; no firm D call. The germline V gene has CDR1 MNHEY and CDR2 SVGAGI. The CDR3 totals 13 residues. V was pared by 6 bases and J by 2 bases, with 10 bases between. The CDR3 region is CASSPTAQETQYF. The CDR3 nucleotides read TGTGCCAGCAGCCCGACTGCACAAGAGACCCAGTACTTC.

The CDR3 DNA reads TGTGCCAGCAGCCCAAGACAGGGGGGTAGAACTGAAGCTTTCTTT. This codes for CASSPRQGGRTEAFF. V and J are TRBV11-2 and TRBJ1-1, with 9 bases that match TRBD1. CDR1 is SGHAT, CDR2 FQNNGV, per germline. The CDR3 consists of 15 residues. With V trimmed by 5 bases and J by 5 bases, 9 bases remained unmatched.

The gene calls are TRBV7-6 and TRBJ2-1; no clear D. This CDR3 has 15 amino acids. The germline CDR1 and CDR2 sequences are SGHVS and FNYEAQ. Trimming pared 4 bases from V and 9 bases from J, leaving 19 bases between. This CDR3 is CASSYIFVLRSEQFF. CDR3 DNA: TGTGCCAGCAGCTATATCTTTGTTTTGAGGAGTGAGCAGTTCTTC.

V gene TRBV9 combines with J gene TRBJ2-1; possible D gene TRBD2, 6 bases. Germline V gives CDR1 SGDLS, CDR2 YYNGEE. The V gene lost 3 bases and the J gene lost 7 bases, with 8 bases spanning the gap. The CDR3 has 12 residues. CDR3 in amino acids: CASSGLGNEQFF. CDR3 bases: TGTGCCAGCAGCGGACTAGGGAATGAGCAGTTCTTC.

This clone was seen only a few times. The chain links TRBV5-4 to TRBJ1-6; D gene ambiguous. CDR1 SGHNT and CDR2 YYREEE come from the germline V gene (reference sequence). V was pared by 0 bases and J by 7 bases, with 11 bases between. The CDR3 is 15 amino acids. The chain's CDR3 is CASSLEVGSNSPLHF. Here the CDR3 DNA reads TGTGCCAGCAGCTTGGAGGTGGGCTCGAATTCACCCCTCCACTTT.

The CDR3 sequence is CASSPPTSGSPHEQYF. CDR3 sequence (DNA): TGTGCCAGCAGCCCACCGACTAGCGGGAGTCCCCACGAGCAGTACTTC. The chain employs TRBV28 and TRBJ2-7, with 12 bases aligning to TRBD2. The CDR3 runs to 16 residues. The J segment lost 5 bases and the V segment lost 6 bases, leaving 11 bases of the junction unmatched. CDR1 is MDHEN, CDR2 SYDVKM, per germline.

The chain links TRBV28 to TRBJ2-1, with 7 bases that match TRBD2. V was pared by 4 bases and J by 4 bases, with 10 bases of the junction left unmatched. The V gene's germline CDR1 is MDHEN and CDR2 SYDVKM. The length of the CDR3 is 16 residues. The CDR3 is CASSSGTTTSYNEQFF. Written as DNA, the CDR3 is TGTGCCAGCAGTTCAGGGACTACCACTTCATACAATGAGCAGTTCTTC.